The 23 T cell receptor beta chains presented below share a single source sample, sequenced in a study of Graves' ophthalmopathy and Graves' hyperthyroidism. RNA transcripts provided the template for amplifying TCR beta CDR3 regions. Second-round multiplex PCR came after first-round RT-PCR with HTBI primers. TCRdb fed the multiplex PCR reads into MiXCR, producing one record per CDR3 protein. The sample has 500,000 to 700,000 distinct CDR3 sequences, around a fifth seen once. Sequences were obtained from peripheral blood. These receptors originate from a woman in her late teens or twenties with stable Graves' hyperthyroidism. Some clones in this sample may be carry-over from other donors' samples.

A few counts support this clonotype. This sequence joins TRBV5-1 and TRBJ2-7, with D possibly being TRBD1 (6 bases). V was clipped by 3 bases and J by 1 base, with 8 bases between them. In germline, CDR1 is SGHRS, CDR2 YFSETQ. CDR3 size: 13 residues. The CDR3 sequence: CASSWDKSYEQYF. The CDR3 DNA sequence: TGCGCCAGCAGCTGGGACAAATCCTACGAGCAGTACTTC.

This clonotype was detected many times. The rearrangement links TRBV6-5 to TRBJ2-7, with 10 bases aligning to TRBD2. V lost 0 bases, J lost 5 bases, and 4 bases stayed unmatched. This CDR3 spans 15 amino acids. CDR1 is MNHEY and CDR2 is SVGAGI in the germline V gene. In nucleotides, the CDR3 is TGTGCCAGCAGTTACTCGCTAGCGGGGGACGACGAGCAGTACTTC. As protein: CASSYSLAGDDEQYF.

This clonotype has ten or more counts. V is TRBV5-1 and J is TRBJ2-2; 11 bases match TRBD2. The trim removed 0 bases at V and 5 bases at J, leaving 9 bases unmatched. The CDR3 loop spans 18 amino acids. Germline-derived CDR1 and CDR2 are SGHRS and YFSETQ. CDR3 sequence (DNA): TGCGCCAGCAGCTTGGCTGGTTGGCTAGCGGGAGGTACCGGGGAGCTGTTTTTT. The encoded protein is CASSLAGWLAGGTGELFF.

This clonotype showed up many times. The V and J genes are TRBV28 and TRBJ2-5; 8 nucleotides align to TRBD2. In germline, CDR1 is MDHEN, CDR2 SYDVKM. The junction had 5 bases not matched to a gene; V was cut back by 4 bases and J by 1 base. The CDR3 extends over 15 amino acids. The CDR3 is CASSWVAGTQETQYF. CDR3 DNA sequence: TGTGCCAGCAGTTGGGTAGCGGGGACCCAAGAGACCCAGTACTTC.

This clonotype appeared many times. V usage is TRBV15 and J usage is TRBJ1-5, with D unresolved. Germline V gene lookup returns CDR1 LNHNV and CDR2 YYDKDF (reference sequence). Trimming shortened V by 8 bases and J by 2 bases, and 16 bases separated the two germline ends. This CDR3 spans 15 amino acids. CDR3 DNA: TGTGCCACCGCCCCCGGGGTGTTAGGCAATCAGCCCCAGCATTTT. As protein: CATAPGVLGNQPQHF.

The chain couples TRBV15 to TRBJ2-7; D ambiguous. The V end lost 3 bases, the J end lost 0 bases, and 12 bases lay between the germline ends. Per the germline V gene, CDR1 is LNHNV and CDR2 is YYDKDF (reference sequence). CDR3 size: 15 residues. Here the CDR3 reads CATSRGTTSSYEQYF. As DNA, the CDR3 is TGTGCCACCAGCAGGGGAACGACAAGCTCCTACGAGCAGTACTTC. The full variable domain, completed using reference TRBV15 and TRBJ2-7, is DAMVIQNPRYQVTQFGKPVTLSCSQTLNHNVMYWYQQKSSQAPKLLFHYYDKDFNNEADTPDNFQSRRPNTSFCFLDIRSPGLGDTAMYLCATSRGTTSSYEQYFGPGTRLTVT.

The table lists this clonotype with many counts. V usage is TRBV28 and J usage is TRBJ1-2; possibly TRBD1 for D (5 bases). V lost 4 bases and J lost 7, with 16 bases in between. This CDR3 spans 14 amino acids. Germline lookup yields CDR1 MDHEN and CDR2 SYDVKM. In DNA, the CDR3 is TGTGCCAGCAGTTCCACGGGGGAAGTCCCTGGCTACACCTTC. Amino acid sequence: CASSSTGEVPGYTF.

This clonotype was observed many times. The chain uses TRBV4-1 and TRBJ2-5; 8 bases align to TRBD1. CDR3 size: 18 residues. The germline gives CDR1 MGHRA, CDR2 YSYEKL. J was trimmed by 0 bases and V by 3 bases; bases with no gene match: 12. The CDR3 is CASSHRPGAQGDQETQYF. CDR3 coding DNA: TGCGCCAGCAGCCACCGACCTGGGGCACAGGGGGACCAAGAGACCCAGTACTTC.

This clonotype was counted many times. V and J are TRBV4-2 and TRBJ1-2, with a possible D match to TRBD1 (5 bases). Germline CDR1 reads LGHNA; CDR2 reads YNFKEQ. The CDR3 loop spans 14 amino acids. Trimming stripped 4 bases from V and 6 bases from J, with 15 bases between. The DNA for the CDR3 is TGTGCCAGCAGCCTCCATGGGAAAGGGGATGGCTACACCTTC. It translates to CASSLHGKGDGYTF.

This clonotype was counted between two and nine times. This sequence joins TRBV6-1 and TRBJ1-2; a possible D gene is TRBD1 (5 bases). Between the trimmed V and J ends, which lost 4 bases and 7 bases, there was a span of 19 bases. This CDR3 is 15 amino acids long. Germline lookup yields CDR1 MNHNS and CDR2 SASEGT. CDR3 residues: CASSGGEGRIIGYTF. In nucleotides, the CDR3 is TGTGCCAGCAGTGGGGGCGAGGGCAGGATCATTGGCTACACCTTC.

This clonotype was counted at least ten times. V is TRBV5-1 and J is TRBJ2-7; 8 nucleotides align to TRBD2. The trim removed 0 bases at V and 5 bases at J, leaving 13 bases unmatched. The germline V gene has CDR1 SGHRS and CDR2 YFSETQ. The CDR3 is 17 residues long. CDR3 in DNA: TGCGCCAGCAGCTTGGATTGGGCGGGAGGTTTTAACGACGAGCAGTACTTC. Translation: CASSLDWAGGFNDEQYF.

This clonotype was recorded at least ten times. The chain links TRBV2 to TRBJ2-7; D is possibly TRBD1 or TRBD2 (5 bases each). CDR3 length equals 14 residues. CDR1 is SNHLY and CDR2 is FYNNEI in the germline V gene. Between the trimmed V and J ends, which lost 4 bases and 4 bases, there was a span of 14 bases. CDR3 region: CASSGGPERYEQYF. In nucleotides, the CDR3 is TGTGCCAGCAGTGGGGGACCCGAACGGTACGAGCAGTACTTC.

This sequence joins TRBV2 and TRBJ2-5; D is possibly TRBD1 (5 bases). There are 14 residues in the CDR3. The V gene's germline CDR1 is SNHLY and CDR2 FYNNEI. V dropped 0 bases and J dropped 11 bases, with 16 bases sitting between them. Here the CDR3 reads CASSEAWQGGPQYF. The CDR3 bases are TGTGCCAGCAGTGAAGCTTGGCAGGGTGGACCTCAGTACTTC. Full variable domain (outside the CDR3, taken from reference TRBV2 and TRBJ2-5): EPEVTQTPSHQVTQMGQEVILRCVPISNHLYFYWYRQILGQKVEFLVSFYNNEISEKSEIFDDQFSVERPDGSNFTLKIRSTKLEDSAMYFCASSEAWQGGPQYFGPGTRLLVL.

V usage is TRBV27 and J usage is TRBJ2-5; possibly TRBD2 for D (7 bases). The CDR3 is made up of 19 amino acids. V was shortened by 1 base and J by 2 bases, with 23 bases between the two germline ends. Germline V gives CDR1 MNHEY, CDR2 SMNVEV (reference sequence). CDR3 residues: CASSLYGGLPLGVQETQYF. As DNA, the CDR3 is TGTGCCAGCAGTTTATACGGGGGGCTCCCCCTGGGAGTTCAAGAGACCCAGTACTTC.

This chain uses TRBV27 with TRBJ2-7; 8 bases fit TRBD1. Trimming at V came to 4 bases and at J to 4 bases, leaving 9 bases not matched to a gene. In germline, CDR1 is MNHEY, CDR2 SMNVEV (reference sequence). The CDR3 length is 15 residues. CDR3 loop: CASSYLGQAIYEQYF. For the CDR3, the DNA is TGTGCCAGCAGTTATTTGGGACAGGCGATTTACGAGCAGTACTTC.

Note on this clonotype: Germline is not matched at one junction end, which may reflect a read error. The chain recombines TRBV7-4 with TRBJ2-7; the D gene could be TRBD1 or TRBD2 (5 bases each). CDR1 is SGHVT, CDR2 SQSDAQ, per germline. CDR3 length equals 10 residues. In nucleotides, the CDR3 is TGTGCCAGCGGGACCTACGAGCAGTGCTTC. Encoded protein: CASGTYEQCF.

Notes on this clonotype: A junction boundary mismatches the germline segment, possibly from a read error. The CDR3 protein is CASSQDRTGSGFNQHQHF. As DNA, the CDR3 is TGCGCCAGCAGCCAAGATCGAACTGGGTCCGGCTTCAATCAGCACCAGCATTTT. V is TRBV4-1 and J is TRBJ1-5; no clear D. There are 18 residues in the CDR3. The germline CDR1 and CDR2 sequences are MGHRA and YSYEKL.

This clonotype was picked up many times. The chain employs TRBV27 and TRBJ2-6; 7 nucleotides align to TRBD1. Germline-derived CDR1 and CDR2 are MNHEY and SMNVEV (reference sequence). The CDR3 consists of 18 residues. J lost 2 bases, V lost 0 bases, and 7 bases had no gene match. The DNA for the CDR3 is TGTGCCAGCAGTTTATCGGCTACAGGGGACCCTGGGGCCAACGTCCTGACTTTC. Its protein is CASSLSATGDPGANVLTF.

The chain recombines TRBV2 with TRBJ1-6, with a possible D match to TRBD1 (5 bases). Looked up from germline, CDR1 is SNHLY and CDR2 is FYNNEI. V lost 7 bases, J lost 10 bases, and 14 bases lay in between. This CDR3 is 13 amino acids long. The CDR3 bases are TGTGCCAGCATATCCCAGGGAGGATCACCCCTCCACTTT. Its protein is CASISQGGSPLHF.

CDR3 residues: CASSSKGQGSGNTIYF. The CDR3 nucleotides are TGTGCCAGCAGCTCAAAGGGACAGGGCTCTGGAAACACCATATATTTT. The rearrangement joins TRBV14 to TRBJ1-3; TRBD1 matches 9 bases. The CDR3 consists of 16 residues. V was pared by 5 bases and J by 0 bases, with 5 bases of the junction left unmatched. Germline CDR1 SGHDN, CDR2 FVKESK.

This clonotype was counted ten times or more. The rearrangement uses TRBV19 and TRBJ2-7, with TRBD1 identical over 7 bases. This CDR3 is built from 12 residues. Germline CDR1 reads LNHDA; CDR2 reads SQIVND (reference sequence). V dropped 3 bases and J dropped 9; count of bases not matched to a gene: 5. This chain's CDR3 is CASSIGRDRQYF. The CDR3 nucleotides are TGTGCCAGTAGTATTGGTCGGGACAGGCAGTACTTC.

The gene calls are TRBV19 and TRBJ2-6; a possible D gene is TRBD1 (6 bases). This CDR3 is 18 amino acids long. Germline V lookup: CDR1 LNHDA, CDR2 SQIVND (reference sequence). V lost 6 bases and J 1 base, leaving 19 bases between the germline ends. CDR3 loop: CASSLPRQETSGANVLTF. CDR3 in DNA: TGTGCCAGTAGCCTACCGCGACAGGAAACTTCTGGGGCCAACGTCCTGACTTTC.

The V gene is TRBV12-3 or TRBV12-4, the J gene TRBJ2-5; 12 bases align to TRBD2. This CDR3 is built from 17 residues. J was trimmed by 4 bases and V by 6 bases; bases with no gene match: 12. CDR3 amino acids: CASSPGGGLAGIETQYF. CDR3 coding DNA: TGTGCCAGCAGCCCCGGCGGAGGACTAGCGGGGATAGAGACCCAGTACTTC.